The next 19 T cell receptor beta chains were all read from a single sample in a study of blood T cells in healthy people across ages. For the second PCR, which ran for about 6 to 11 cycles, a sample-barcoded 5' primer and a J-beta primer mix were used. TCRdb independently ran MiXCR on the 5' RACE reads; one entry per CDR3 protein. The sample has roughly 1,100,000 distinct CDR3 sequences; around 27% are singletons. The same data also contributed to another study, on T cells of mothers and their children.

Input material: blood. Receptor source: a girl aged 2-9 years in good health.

The CDR3 nucleotides are TGTGCCAGCAGCGTCCACGAGGGGGATACGCAGTATTTT. Amino acids: CASSVHEGDTQYF. The rearrangement joins TRBV9 to TRBJ2-3; D may be TRBD1 or TRBD2 (5 bases each). V lost 2 bases and J lost 6, with 10 bases in between. Germline assignment: CDR1 SGDLS and CDR2 YYNGEE. There are 13 residues in the CDR3.

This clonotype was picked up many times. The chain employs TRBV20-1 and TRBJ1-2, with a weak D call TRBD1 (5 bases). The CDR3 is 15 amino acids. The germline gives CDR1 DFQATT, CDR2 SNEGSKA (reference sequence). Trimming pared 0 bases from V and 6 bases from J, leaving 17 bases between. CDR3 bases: TGCAGTGCTAGAGACCCCCCAAGGGACGGAGATGGCTACACCTTC. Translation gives CSARDPPRDGDGYTF.

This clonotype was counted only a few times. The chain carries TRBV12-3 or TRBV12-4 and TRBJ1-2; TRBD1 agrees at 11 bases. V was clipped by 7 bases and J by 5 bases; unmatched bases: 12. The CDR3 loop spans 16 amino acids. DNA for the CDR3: TGTGCCAGCATCCTGCTGACGGGACAGGGGGAATATGGCTACACCTTC. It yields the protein CASILLTGQGEYGYTF.

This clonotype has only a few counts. CDR3 DNA sequence: TGTGCCAGCAAGGGGGTCGGGGACAGCTCCTACAATGAGCAGTTCTTC. Protein product: CASKGVGDSSYNEQFF. The chain is built from TRBV28 and TRBJ2-1; 7 bases are a match to TRBD1. The CDR3 has 16 amino acids. Looked up from germline, CDR1 is MDHEN and CDR2 is SYDVKM. Trimming at V came to 7 bases and at J to 0 bases, leaving 9 bases not matched to a gene.

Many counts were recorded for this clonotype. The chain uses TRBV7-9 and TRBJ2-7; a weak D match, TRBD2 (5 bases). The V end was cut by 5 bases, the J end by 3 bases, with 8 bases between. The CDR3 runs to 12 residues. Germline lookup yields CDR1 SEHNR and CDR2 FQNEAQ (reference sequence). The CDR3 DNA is TGTGCCAGCAGCCCCGAGGGCTACGAGCAGTACTTC. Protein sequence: CASSPEGYEQYF.

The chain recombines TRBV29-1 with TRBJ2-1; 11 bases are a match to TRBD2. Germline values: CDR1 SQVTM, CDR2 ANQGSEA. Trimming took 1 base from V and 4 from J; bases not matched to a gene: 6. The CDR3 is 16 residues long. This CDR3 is CSVEGGTSGRYNEQFF. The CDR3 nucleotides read TGCAGCGTTGAAGGAGGGACTAGCGGACGTTACAATGAGCAGTTCTTC.

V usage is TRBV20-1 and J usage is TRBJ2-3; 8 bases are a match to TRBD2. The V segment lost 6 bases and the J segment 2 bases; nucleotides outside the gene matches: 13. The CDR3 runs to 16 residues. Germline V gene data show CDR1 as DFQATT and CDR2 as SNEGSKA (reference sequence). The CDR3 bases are TGCAGTGCCTCCAATTTGGGGCGGGGGGTCACAGATACGCAGTATTTT. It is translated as CSASNLGRGVTDTQYF.

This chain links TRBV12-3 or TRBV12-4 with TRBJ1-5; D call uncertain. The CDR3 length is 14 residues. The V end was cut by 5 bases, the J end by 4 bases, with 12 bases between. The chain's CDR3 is CASSQQGKNQPQHF. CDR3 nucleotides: TGTGCCAGCAGTCAGCAAGGGAAAAATCAGCCCCAGCATTTT.

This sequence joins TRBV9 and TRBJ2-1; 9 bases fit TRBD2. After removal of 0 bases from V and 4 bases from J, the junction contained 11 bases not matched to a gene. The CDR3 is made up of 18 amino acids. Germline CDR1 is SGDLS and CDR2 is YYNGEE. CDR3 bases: TGTGCCAGCAGCGTAGAGGGGTTAGCGGGGGATAATTACAATGAGCAGTTCTTC. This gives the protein CASSVEGLAGDNYNEQFF.

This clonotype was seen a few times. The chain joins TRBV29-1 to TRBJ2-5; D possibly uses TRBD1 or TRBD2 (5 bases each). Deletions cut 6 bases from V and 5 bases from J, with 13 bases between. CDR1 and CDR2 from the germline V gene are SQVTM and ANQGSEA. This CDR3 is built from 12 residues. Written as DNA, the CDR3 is TGCAGCGTGTGGGGGACGGAGGAGACCCAGTACTTC. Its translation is CSVWGTEETQYF.

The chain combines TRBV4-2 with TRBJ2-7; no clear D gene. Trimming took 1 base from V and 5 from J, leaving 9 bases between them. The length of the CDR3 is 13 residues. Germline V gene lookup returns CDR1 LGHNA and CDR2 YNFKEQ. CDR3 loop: CASSQAHGDEQYF. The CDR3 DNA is TGTGCCAGCAGCCAAGCACATGGCGACGAGCAGTACTTC.

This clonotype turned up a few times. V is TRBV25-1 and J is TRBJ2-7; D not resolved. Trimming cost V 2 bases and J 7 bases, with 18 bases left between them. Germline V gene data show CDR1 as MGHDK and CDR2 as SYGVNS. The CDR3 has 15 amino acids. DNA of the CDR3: TGTGCCAGCAGTGAAGGGGTTTGGGCAGTGGGAGAGCAGTACTTC. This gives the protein CASSEGVWAVGEQYF.

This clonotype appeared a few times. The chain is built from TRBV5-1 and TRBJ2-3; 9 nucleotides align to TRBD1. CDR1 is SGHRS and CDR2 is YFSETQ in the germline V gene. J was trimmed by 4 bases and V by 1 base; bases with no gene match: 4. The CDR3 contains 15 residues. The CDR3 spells CASSLTGGPPDTQYF. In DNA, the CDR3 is TGCGCCAGCAGCTTGACAGGGGGCCCCCCAGATACGCAGTATTTT.

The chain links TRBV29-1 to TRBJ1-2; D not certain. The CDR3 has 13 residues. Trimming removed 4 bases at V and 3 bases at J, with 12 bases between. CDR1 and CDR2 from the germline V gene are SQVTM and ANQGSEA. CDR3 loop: CSVAGLIDYGYTF. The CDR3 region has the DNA TGCAGCGTTGCGGGATTGATAGACTATGGCTACACCTTC.

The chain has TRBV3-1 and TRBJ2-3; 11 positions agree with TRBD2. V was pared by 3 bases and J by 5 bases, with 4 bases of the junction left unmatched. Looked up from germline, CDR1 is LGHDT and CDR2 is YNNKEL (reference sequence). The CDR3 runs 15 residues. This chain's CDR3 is CASSQNLAGGDTQYF. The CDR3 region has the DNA TGTGCCAGCAGCCAGAACCTAGCGGGAGGAGATACGCAGTATTTT.

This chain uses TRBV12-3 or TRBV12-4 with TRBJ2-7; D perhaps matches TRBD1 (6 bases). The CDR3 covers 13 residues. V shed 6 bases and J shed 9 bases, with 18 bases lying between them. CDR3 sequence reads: CASSPGQNFGQYF. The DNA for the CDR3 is TGTGCCAGCAGCCCCGGACAGAATTTTGGGCAGTACTTC.

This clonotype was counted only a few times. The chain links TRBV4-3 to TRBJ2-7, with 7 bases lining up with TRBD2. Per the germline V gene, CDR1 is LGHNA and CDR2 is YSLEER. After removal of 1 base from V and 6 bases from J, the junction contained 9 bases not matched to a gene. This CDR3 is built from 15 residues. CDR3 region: CASSQVVSGRVEQYF. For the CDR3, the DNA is TGCGCCAGCAGCCAAGTTGTTAGCGGGCGTGTCGAGCAGTACTTC.

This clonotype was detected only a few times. The CDR3 coding sequence is TGTGCCAGCAGCTTAGATTCGGCGGGAGGGTCCAGGAATGAGCAGTTCTTC. It encodes CASSLDSAGGSRNEQFF. The chain uses TRBV11-3 and TRBJ2-1, with TRBD2 matching over 9 bases. J was trimmed by 7 bases and V by 0 bases; bases with no gene match: 10. CDR1 is SGHNT, CDR2 YENEEA, per germline. CDR3 length equals 17 residues.

The DNA of the CDR3 is TGTGCCAGCAGCCAAGGAGGGGGAGTAGGGGGGGAGACCCAGTACTTC. Its translation: CASSQGGGVGGETQYF. This sequence joins TRBV3-1 and TRBJ2-5; D is possibly TRBD1 or TRBD2 (6 bases each). Per the germline V gene, CDR1 is LGHDT and CDR2 is YNNKEL (reference sequence). This CDR3 is 16 amino acids long. With 1 base removed from V and 5 bases from J, the gap between germline ends came to 17 bases.